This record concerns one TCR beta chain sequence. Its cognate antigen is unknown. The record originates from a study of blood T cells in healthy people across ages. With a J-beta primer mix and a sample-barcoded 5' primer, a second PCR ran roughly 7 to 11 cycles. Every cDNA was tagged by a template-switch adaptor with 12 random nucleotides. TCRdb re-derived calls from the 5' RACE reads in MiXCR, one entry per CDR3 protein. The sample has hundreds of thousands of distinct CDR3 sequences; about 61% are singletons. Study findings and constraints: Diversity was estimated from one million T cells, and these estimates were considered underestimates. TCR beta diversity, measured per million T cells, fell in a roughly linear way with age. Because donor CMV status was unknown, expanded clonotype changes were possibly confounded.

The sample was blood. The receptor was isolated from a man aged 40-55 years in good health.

The CDR3 coding sequence is TGCAGCGTGGGACGGCCGGGACCACGACATTCCCTCGAGCAGTACTTC. It codes for CSVGRPGPRHSLEQYF. The chain carries TRBV29-1 and TRBJ2-4; D may be TRBD1 or TRBD2 (5 bases each). The J call may be wrong; the DNA end is better matched by TRBJ2-7. This CDR3 spans 16 amino acids. Germline CDR1 reads SQVTM; CDR2 reads ANQGSEA.